This entry is about one TCR beta chain. Its antigen is not known. An even split of each subset's genomic DNA across several immunoSEQ plates was performed. Sequencing used immunoSEQ multiplex PCR; TCRdb keeps in-frame clones, though not all of them. The data hold 2 million to 2.5 million clones, with about 93% observed a single time. Selected positively for CCR7 and CD45RO-negative, naive CD8 cells excluded terminally differentiated effector memory CD45RA+ cells. Trimming pared 4 bases from V and 4 bases from J, leaving 13 bases between. Germline lookup yields CDR1 MDHEN and CDR2 SYDVKM. The CDR3 runs 14 residues. The data derive from a study of shared clonotypes between healthy human individuals. The study's findings and limits: Roughly 4.7% was the fraction of naive CD4 clonotypes found shared across a few donors. Estimated clonotype richness was generally higher in naive than memory subsets. Relative to clonotypes present in all four donors, those not shared had lower generation probabilities.

The material sequenced was naive CD8+ T cells from PBMCs. The receptor's source is a man aged 18 to 29 in good health. Some clones in this sample may be carry-over from other donors' samples. The chain employs TRBV28 and TRBJ2-5; D may be TRBD2 (6 bases). CDR3 DNA: TGTGCCAGCAGTTCGCGGGACTCCCTAGAGACCCAGTACTTC. This translates into CASSSRDSLETQYF.